This T cell receptor beta chain was identified during a study of blood T cell repertoires in COVID-19. Study in general: The United States, Italy and Spain were the sources of the acute and convalescent COVID-19 samples. Sources were T cells, B-cell-depleted T cells, or PBMCs; the material itself was cDNA or gDNA.

Methods used by the authors: Estimates of nucleated cell counts were drawn from the amplification of reference gene primers. Sequenced by immunoSEQ multiplex PCR; TCRdb stores in-frame clones only, minus some. That table supplies the V and J calls and clone size; D and trimming were determined from the DNA. The sample contains roughly 97,000 clones, 91% of which appear only once. Germline-derived CDR1 and CDR2 are SGHTA and FQGNSA. CDR3 size: 19 residues. V dropped 2 bases and J dropped 0; count of bases not matched to a gene: 10. Sequencing was done on a sample of peripheral blood. This chain joins TRBV7-2 and TRBJ2-2; 9 bases match TRBD2. The clonotype originates from a human donor in a cohort sampled during active COVID-19. The CDR3 coding sequence is TGTGCCAGCAGCTTATTGGGGCTAGCGGGGAGAACGAACACCGGGGAGCTGTTTTTT. It codes for CASSLLGLAGRTNTGELFF.